The 11 T cell receptor beta chains below were found in one sample sequenced in a study of spatial heterogeneity in lung cancer. Indicated time point: sample taken at primary tumor resection. Unsorted whole RNA of tumor, nontumor lung or frozen PBMC was sequenced. TCRdb itself ran the 5' RACE reads through MiXCR, one entry per CDR3 protein. The sample records around 60,000 distinct CDR3 sequences, 7% to 10% being singletons. The material was PBMCs, obtained at surgery. The receptors derive from a female donor with early-stage non-small cell lung cancer.

This clonotype turned up a few times. The CDR3 loop is CASSTGAREETQYF. For the CDR3, the DNA is TGTGCCAGCAGTACAGGGGCCCGGGAGGAGACCCAGTACTTC. The rearrangement links TRBV2 to TRBJ2-5, with a possible D match to TRBD1 (7 bases). The length of the CDR3 is 14 residues. V dropped 5 bases and J dropped 5 bases, with 15 bases sitting between them. Germline V lookup: CDR1 SNHLY, CDR2 FYNNEI. The whole variable domain, filled in from reference TRBV2 and TRBJ2-5, reads EPEVTQTPSHQVTQMGQEVILRCVPISNHLYFYWYRQILGQKVEFLVSFYNNEISEKSEIFDDQFSVERPDGSNFTLKIRSTKLEDSAMYFCASSTGAREETQYFGPGTRLLVL.

Many counts were recorded for this clonotype. The chain employs TRBV13 and TRBJ2-6; D ambiguous. The germline V and J ends were trimmed by 5 bases and 0 bases, with 8 bases remaining between them. The CDR3 extends over 15 amino acids. From germline, CDR1 is PRHDT and CDR2 FYEKMQ (reference sequence). CDR3 DNA: TGTGCCAGCAGCCGCGATTCCTCTGGGGCCAACGTCCTGACTTTC. This codes for CASSRDSSGANVLTF.

V usage is TRBV6-5 and J usage is TRBJ1-1; 9 nucleotides match TRBD1. Germline CDR1 and CDR2: MNHEY and SVGAGI. The CDR3 has 16 amino acids. J lost 1 base, V lost 4 bases, and 7 bases had no gene match. CDR3 sequence reads: CASSFLPGQGNTEAFF. In DNA form, the CDR3 reads TGTGCCAGCAGTTTCCTACCGGGACAGGGGAACACTGAAGCTTTCTTT.

The chain has TRBV6-1 and TRBJ2-3; tentatively, D is TRBD2 (7 bases). The CDR3 is made up of 15 amino acids. Germline CDR1 MNHNS, CDR2 SASEGT. V was clipped by 0 bases and J by 5 bases, with 12 bases between them. CDR3 sequence (DNA): TGTGCCAGCAGTGAAGCGGGGGGGCCGGAAGATACGCAGTATTTT. Amino acid sequence: CASSEAGGPEDTQYF.

This clonotype was seen more than once but under ten times. The chain carries TRBV9 and TRBJ1-1; possibly TRBD1 for D (6 bases). V shed 0 bases and J shed 5 bases, with 17 bases lying between them. Germline lookup yields CDR1 SGDLS and CDR2 YYNGEE. CDR3 length equals 16 residues. The CDR3 nucleotides are TGTGCCAGCAGCGTAGTCGCACAGGGAGGAGGAACTGAAGCTTTCTTT. It translates to CASSVVAQGGGTEAFF.

This clonotype was seen many times. The chain is built from TRBV11-2 and TRBJ2-3, with no clear D. The germline gives CDR1 SGHAT, CDR2 FQNNGV. This CDR3 region has 13 residues. V was clipped by 5 bases and J by 6 bases, with 12 bases between them. CDR3 protein: CASSPTPVDTQYF. The CDR3 DNA sequence: TGTGCCAGCAGCCCGACCCCGGTTGATACGCAGTATTTT.

This clonotype was seen a few times. V usage is TRBV29-1 and J usage is TRBJ1-1, with 9 positions matching TRBD1. J gave up 0 bases and V 8 bases, and 13 bases lay outside the gene matches. Germline V gives CDR1 SQVTM, CDR2 ANQGSEA. This CDR3 region has 16 residues. The CDR3 coding sequence is TGCAGCTCTACTCCGGGACAGGGAATTTTGAACACTGAAGCTTTCTTT. Amino acids: CSSTPGQGILNTEAFF.

This clonotype was detected only a few times. The junction departs from germline at one end; a sequencing error may be responsible. The gene calls are TRBV29-1 and TRBJ1-1; D is ambiguous. The CDR3 covers 12 residues. Germline V gives CDR1 SQVTM, CDR2 ANQGSEA. The DNA for the CDR3 is TGCAGCGGTGAATCCCAAGCGATGGAAGCTTTCTTT. Its protein product is CSGESQAMEAFF.

V and J are TRBV11-2 and TRBJ2-5; 7 nucleotides match TRBD2. This CDR3 is 17 amino acids long. In germline, CDR1 is SGHAT, CDR2 FQNNGV. J gave up 1 base and V 3 bases, and 11 bases lay outside the gene matches. CDR3 bases: TGTGCCAGCAGCTTTGGGGGAGGGGAGCCTGCCCAAGAGACCCAGTACTTC. Its translation: CASSFGGGEPAQETQYF.

The chain combines TRBV6-5 with TRBJ2-7; 11 nucleotides match TRBD2. After removal of 0 bases from V and 4 bases from J, the junction contained 14 bases not matched to a gene. The CDR3 sequence is 19 residues long. CDR1 is MNHEY, CDR2 SVGAGI, per germline. The CDR3 sequence is CASSYSTPSGRPRGYEQYF. CDR3 in DNA: TGTGCCAGCAGTTACTCGACGCCTAGCGGGAGGCCCCGGGGGTACGAGCAGTACTTC.

This clonotype was picked up a small number of times. J is TRBJ2-5 and V is TRBV7-9; either TRBD1 or TRBD2 may supply D (6 bases each). The CDR3 has 17 residues. V lost 4 bases and J lost 2, with 20 bases in between. The germline gives CDR1 SEHNR, CDR2 FQNEAQ (reference sequence). The CDR3 nucleotides are TGTGCCAGCAGCTGGCCCCCCGGGGGCTTTAGTCAAGAGACCCAGTACTTC. This gives the protein CASSWPPGGFSQETQYF.